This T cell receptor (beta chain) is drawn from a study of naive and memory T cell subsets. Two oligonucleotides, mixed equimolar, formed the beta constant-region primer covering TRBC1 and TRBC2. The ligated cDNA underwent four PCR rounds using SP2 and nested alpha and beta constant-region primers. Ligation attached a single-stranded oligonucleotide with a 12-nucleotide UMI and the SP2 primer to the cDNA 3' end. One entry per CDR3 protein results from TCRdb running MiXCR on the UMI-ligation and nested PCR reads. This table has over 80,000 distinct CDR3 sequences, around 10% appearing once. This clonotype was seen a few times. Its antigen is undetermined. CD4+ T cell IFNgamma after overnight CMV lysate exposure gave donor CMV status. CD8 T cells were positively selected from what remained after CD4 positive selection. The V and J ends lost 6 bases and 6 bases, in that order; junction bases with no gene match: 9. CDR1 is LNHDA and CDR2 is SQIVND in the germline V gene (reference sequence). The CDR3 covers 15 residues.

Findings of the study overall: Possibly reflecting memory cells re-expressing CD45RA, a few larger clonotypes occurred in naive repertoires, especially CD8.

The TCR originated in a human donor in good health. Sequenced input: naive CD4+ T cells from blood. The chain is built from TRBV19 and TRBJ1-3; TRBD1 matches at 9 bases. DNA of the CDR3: TGTGCCAGTAGCCTTGACAGGGGGGTGGAAAACACCATATATTTT. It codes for CASSLDRGVENTIYF. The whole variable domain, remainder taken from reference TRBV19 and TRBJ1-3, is DGGITQSPKYLFRKEGQNVTLSCEQNLNHDAMYWYRQDPGQGLRLIYYSQIVNDFQKGDIAEGYSVSREKKESFPLTVTSAQKNPTAFYLCASSLDRGVENTIYFGEGSWLTVV.